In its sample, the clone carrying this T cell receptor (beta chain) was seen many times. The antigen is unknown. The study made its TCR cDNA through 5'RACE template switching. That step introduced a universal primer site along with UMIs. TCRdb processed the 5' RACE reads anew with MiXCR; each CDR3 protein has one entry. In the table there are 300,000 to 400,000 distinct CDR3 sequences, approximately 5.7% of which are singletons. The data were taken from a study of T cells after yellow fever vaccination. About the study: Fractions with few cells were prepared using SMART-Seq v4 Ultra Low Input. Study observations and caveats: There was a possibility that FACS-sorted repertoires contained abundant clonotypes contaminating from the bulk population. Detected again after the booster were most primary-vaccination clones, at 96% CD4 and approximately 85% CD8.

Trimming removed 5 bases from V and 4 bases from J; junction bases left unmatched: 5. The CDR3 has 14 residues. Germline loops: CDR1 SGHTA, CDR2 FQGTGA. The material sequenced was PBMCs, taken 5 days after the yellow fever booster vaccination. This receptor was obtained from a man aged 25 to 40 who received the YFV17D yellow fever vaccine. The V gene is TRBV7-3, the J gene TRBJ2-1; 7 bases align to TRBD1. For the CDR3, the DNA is TGTGCCAGCAGCACAGGGGCCGCTTACAATGAGCAGTTCTTC. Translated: CASSTGAAYNEQFF.